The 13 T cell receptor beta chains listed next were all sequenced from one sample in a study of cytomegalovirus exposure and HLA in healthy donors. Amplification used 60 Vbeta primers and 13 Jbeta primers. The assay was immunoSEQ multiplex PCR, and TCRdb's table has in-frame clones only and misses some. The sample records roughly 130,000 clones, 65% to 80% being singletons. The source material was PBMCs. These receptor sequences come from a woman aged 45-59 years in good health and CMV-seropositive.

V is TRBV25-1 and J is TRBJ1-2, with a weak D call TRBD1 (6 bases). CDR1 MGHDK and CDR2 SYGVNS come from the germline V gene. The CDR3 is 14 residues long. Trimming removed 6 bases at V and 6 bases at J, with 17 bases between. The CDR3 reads CASSRRWAGDGYTF. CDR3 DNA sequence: TGTGCCAGCAGCCGAAGATGGGCAGGGGATGGCTACACCTTC.

CDR3 region: CASNPQGLETQYF. The CDR3 coding sequence is TGTGCCAGCAATCCACAGGGGTTGGAGACCCAGTACTTC. The chain joins TRBV6-6 to TRBJ2-5; 7 bases match TRBD1. This CDR3 is built from 13 residues. Germline lookup yields CDR1 MNHNY and CDR2 SVGAGI (reference sequence). V trimming: 7 bases; J trimming: 5 bases; junction bases outside the gene matches: 7.

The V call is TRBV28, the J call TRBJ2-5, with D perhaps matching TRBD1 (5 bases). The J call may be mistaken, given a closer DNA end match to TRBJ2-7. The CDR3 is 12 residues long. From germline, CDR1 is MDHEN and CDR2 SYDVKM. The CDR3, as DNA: TGTGCCAGCTATGGGGCGGATTACGAGCAGTACTTC. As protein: CASYGADYEQYF.

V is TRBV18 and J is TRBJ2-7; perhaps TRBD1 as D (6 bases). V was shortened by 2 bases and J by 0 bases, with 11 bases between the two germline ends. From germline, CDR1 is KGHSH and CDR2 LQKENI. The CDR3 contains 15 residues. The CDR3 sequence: CASSPRDTASYEQYF. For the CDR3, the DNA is TGTGCCAGCTCACCAAGGGACACCGCCTCCTACGAGCAGTACTTC.

The DNA of the CDR3 is TGTGCCAGCAAAACAGGGGGGTTCGATTCACCCCTCCACTTT. It yields the protein CASKTGGFDSPLHF. V is TRBV2 and J is TRBJ1-6; the match to TRBD1 covers 8 bases. CDR1 and CDR2 from the germline V gene are SNHLY and FYNNEI. V gave up 7 bases and J gave up 8 bases; unmatched junction bases: 7. The CDR3 is 14 amino acids.

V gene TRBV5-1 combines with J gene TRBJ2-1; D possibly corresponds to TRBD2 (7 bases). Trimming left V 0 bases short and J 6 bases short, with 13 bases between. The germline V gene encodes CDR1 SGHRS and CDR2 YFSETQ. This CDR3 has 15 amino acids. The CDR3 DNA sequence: TGCGCCAGCAGCTTGGGGGCAGGGGAGGGCAATGAGCAGTTCTTC. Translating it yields CASSLGAGEGNEQFF.

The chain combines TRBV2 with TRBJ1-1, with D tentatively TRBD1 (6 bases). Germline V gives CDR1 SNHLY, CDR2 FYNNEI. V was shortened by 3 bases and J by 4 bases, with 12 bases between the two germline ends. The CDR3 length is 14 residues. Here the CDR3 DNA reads TGTGCCAGCAGTGAGGGGGCGGGGGTCACTGAAGCTTTCTTT. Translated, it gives CASSEGAGVTEAFF.

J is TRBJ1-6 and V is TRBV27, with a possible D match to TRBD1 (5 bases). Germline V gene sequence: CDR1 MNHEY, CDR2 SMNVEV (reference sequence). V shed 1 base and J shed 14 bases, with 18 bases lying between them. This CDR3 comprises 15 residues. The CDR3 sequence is CASSLWPGDYGALHF. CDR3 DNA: TGTGCCAGCAGTTTATGGCCCGGGGACTACGGGGCCCTCCACTTT.

CDR3 region: CASSLADRRSSYEQYF. DNA for the CDR3: TGCGCCAGCAGCTTGGCGGACAGGCGAAGCTCCTACGAGCAGTACTTC. The V call is TRBV5-1, the J call TRBJ2-7; 7 nucleotides line up with TRBD1. This CDR3 is 16 amino acids long. From germline, CDR1 is SGHRS and CDR2 YFSETQ. Trimming removed 0 bases from V and 0 bases from J; junction bases left unmatched: 6.

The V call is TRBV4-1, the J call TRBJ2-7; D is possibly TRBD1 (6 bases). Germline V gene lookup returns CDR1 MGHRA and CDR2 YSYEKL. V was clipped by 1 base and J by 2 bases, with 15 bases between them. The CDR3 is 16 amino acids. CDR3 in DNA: TGCGCCAGCAGCCAAGTTGCCGTAGGGACACCCTACGAGCAGTACTTC. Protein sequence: CASSQVAVGTPYEQYF.

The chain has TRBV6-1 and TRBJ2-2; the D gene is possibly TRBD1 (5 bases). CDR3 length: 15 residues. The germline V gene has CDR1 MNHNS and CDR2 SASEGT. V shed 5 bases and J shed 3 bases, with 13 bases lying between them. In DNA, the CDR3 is TGTGCCAGCAGTTGGCCGACAGTGGACACCGGGGAGCTGTTTTTT. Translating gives CASSWPTVDTGELFF.

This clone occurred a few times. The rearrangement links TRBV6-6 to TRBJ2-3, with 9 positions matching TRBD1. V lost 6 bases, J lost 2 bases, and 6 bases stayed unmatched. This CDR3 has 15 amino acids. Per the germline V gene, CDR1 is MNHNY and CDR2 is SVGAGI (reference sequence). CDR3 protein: CASRGGQGNTDTQYF. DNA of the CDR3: TGTGCCAGCAGAGGGGGACAGGGAAACACAGATACGCAGTATTTT.

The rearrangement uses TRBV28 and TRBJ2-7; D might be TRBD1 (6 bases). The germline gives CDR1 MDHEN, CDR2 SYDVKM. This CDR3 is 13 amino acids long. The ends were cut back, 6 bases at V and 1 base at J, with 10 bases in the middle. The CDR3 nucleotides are TGTGCCAGCAGGCAGGGGCTGTCCTACGAGCAGTACTTC. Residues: CASRQGLSYEQYF.